A selection of T cell receptor beta chains follows, all from one sample in a study of cytomegalovirus exposure and HLA in healthy donors. Only in-frame clones appear in the TCRdb table, and some are missing; sequencing was by immunoSEQ multiplex PCR. The sample contains some 310,000 clones, approximately 85% of which appear only once. Material: PBMCs. These receptor sequences come from a man younger than 40 in good health and CMV-seronegative. Each CDR3 is given with its conserved first and last residue. The order of the fields is D gene, V gene, clone size, J gene, CDR3 DNA, CDR3 protein. D genes are given only for firm matches. The size field is filled for only some rows; it gives once, few, many or a size class.

-,TRBV7-6,few,TRBJ2-5,TGTGCCAGCAGCTTAGCGTCCCCGAGGGCGGAGACCCAGTACTTC,CASSLASPRAETQYF
-,TRBV14,-,TRBJ2-3,TGTGCCAGCAGCCCTCAGGTTTATACGCAGTATTTT,CASSPQVYTQYF
-,TRBV5-1,-,TRBJ1-5,TGCGCCAGCAGTCCAGGGCAGGGGCAGCCCCAGCATTTT,CASSPGQGQPQHF
-,TRBV29-1,once,TRBJ1-1,TGCAGCGTTGAAGGGGGCAGGGAGGGAGAGAACACTGAAGTTTTCTTT,CSVEGGREGENTEVFF
TRBD2,TRBV7-9,-,TRBJ2-1,TGTGCCAGCAGCTCAAGAAGCGGGGGGCCCTACAATGAGCAGTTCTTC,CASSSRSGGPYNEQFF
-,TRBV6-1,-,TRBJ1-5,TGTGCCAGCAGTGAAGCGTCCGGGGGCAATCAGCCCCAGCATTTT,CASSEASGGNQPQHF
-,TRBV18,few,TRBJ2-7,TGTGCCAGCTCACCATCCCAGGGGAGATACGAGCAGTACTTC,CASSPSQGRYEQYF
TRBD2,TRBV6-1,-,TRBJ2-5,TGTGCCAGCAGTGAAGGGACTAGCGGGTCTCCGGCGGGGACCCAGTACTTC,CASSEGTSGSPAGTQYF
-,TRBV5-1,-,TRBJ2-3,TGCGCCAGCAGCTCCACCCCGAGGGCGGCAGATACGCAGTATTTT,CASSSTPRAADTQYF
TRBD1,TRBV6-6,-,TRBJ1-2,TGTGCCAGCAGACTGGACAGGGGAGATGGCTACACCTTC,CASRLDRGDGYTF
-,TRBV19,-,TRBJ1-1,TGTGCCAGTAGTTCCCCGGACAGTGAAGCTTTCTTT,CASSSPDSEAFF
TRBD1,TRBV5-1,-,TRBJ1-4,TGCGCCAGCAGCTTAGGACAGGGAGGACGAGAAAAACTGTTTTTT,CASSLGQGGREKLFF
-,TRBV19,few,TRBJ2-1,TGTGCCAGTAGTATGGGCAGGAATGAGCAGTTCTTC,CASSMGRNEQFF
-,TRBV2,few,TRBJ2-7,TGTGCCAGCAGTGCTTCCTACGAGCAGTACTTC,CASSASYEQYF
-,TRBV2,few,TRBJ2-7,TGTGCCAGCAGTGAATCTTGGGACTTCTACGAGCAGTACTTC,CASSESWDFYEQYF
TRBD1,TRBV6-5,-,TRBJ1-2,TGTGCCAGCAGTTCCCCGACAGGGAACTATGGCTACACCTTC,CASSSPTGNYGYTF
-,TRBV4-3,-,TRBJ2-6,TGCGCCAGCAGCCCTCTACGCGGCGGGCGCTCTGGGGCCAACGTCCTGACTTTC,CASSPLRGGRSGANVLTF
-,TRBV5-6,-,TRBJ2-5,TGTGCCAGCAGCTTCGGTACAGGGTCCGGGGAGACCCAGTACTTC,CASSFGTGSGETQYF
TRBD1,TRBV4-1,-,TRBJ1-5,TGCGCCAGCAGCCGCCGGACAGGGGGGCCCAATCAGCCCCAGCATTTT,CASSRRTGGPNQPQHF
-,TRBV30,-,TRBJ1-2,TGTGCCTGGAACCGGGCTTCTACCCCCCGGGGCTATGGCTACACCTTC,CAWNRASTPRGYGYTF
TRBD1,TRBV5-5,-,TRBJ2-7,TGTGCCAGCAGGCTGACAGGGGGCCCCTACGAGCAGTACTTC,CASRLTGGPYEQYF
TRBD1,TRBV6-1,few,TRBJ2-7,TGTGCCAGCAGCCGGGACAGGGACTACGAGCAGTACTTC,CASSRDRDYEQYF
TRBD2,TRBV5-1,-,TRBJ2-3,TGCGCCAGCAGCTTCGCGGGGGGGCCACGGACAGATACGCAGTATTTT,CASSFAGGPRTDTQYF
TRBD1,TRBV6-5,-,TRBJ2-7,TGTGCCAGCAGTAAGGACAGGGCCTCCTCCTACGAGCAGTACTTC,CASSKDRASSYEQYF
TRBD1,TRBV4-1,few,TRBJ2-1,TGCGCCAGCAGCCAAGTCCTGGACAGGGGAGCTAGGGAGCAGTTCTTC,CASSQVLDRGAREQFF
TRBD1,TRBV7-9,-,TRBJ1-2,TGTGCCAGCAGCTCCCATGGGACAGGGGGAGATGGCTACACCTTC,CASSSHGTGGDGYTF
TRBD2,TRBV9,-,TRBJ2-1,TGTGCCAGCAGCGTGGGACTACTCAATGAGCAGTTCTTC,CASSVGLLNEQFF
-,TRBV9,-,TRBJ1-1,TGTGCCAGCAGCGTAGAAGCGAACACTGAAGCTTTCTTT,CASSVEANTEAFF
TRBD1,TRBV5-1,-,TRBJ2-1,TGCGCCAGCAGCGTCGGACAGGTTTCCTATGATTTTCAGTTCTTC,CASSVGQVSYDFQFF
-,TRBV5-5,-,TRBJ1-1,TGTGCCAGCAGCTTCGACCAGGGAAAGGGGAATAGGGGGATGAACACTGAAGCTTTCTTT,CASSFDQGKGNRGMNTEAFF
-,TRBV6-5,-,TRBJ2-3,TGTGCCAGCACCCTAGTACTGAGGTCAGATACGCAGTATTTT,CASTLVLRSDTQYF
TRBD2,TRBV2,-,TRBJ2-3,TGTGCCAGCAGTGGACCCGGGACTACCACAGATACGCAGTATTTT,CASSGPGTTTDTQYF
-,TRBV11-1,-,TRBJ1-2,TGTGCCAGCAGCTTAGGAGTGATTAATGGCTACACCTTC,CASSLGVINGYTF
TRBD1,TRBV4-3,few,TRBJ1-1,TGCGCCAGCAGCCCACAGGGGGCCCCTGAAGCTTTCTTT,CASSPQGAPEAFF
TRBD2,TRBV5-1,once,TRBJ2-1,TGCGCCAGCAGCTTGGGACTAGCGTTGTACAATGAGCAGTTCTTC,CASSLGLALYNEQFF
TRBD2,TRBV5-4,few,TRBJ2-3,TGTGCCAGCAGCTTTTTAGCGGGGGGAGGAGATACGCAGTATTTT,CASSFLAGGGDTQYF
TRBD1,TRBV19,-,TRBJ2-7,TGTGCCAGTAGTACCTCGGACAGGGGGGCCCACGAGCAGTACTTC,CASSTSDRGAHEQYF
TRBD1,TRBV6-4,-,TRBJ1-2,TGTGCCAGCAGTGACTCGGATGCAGGGGGGACATATGGCTACACCTTC,CASSDSDAGGTYGYTF
TRBD1,TRBV5-4,once,TRBJ2-7,TGTGCCAGCAGCTTGGGCGGGACAGGCTCCTACGAGCAGTACTTC,CASSLGGTGSYEQYF
-,TRBV6-1,-,TRBJ1-2,TGTGCCAGCAGTACCACAGGGCCCTATGGCTACACCTTC,CASSTTGPYGYTF
-,TRBV7-9,-,TRBJ1-2,TGTGCCAGCAGCTTAGATCAGGGCTATGGCTATGGCTACACCTTC,CASSLDQGYGYGYTF
TRBD1,TRBV19,-,TRBJ2-2,TGTGCCAGTAGTCTACAGGGGAACGGGATGGCCGGGGAGCTGTTTTTT,CASSLQGNGMAGELFF
-,TRBV6-5,once,TRBJ2-1,TGTGCCAGCAGTCAATCTAGCATGGCCCAGTTCTTC,CASSQSSMAQFF
TRBD2,TRBV19,once,TRBJ2-2,TGTGCCAGTGATGGGCCTCGGGGACTAGCGGGGGGGCCTACCGGGGAGCTGTTTTTT,CASDGPRGLAGGPTGELFF
-,TRBV5-1,-,TRBJ2-7,TGCGCCAGCAGCCGGCCCCGGGATTTCTCCTACGAGCAGTACTTC,CASSRPRDFSYEQYF
TRBD2,TRBV6-5,-,TRBJ2-1,TGTGCCAGCAGCCCAACTAGCGGGGACCACAATGAGCAGTTCTTC,CASSPTSGDHNEQFF
TRBD1,TRBV29-1,-,TRBJ1-1,TGCAGCGTCCGGGGACAGACCAACACTGAAGCTTTCTTT,CSVRGQTNTEAFF
-,TRBV5-1,-,TRBJ2-7,TGCGCCAGCAGGCAGTATTTGGCCACCTACGAGCAGTACTTC,CASRQYLATYEQYF
-,TRBV11-2,-,TRBJ1-3,TGTGCCAGCAGCTTAGATCTTACAGGAGGGGAAGTATATTTT,CASSLDLTGGEVYF
TRBD1,TRBV5-6,-,TRBJ1-4,TGTGCCAGCAGCTTGACAGGGGGGAGGAATGAAAAACTGTTTTTT,CASSLTGGRNEKLFF
TRBD2,TRBV5-1,-,TRBJ2-7,TGCGCCAGCAGCGTCCCGACTAGCGGGCCAAACTACGAGCAGTACTTC,CASSVPTSGPNYEQYF